This TCR beta chain was identified in a study of shared clonotypes between healthy human individuals. Sequencing used immunoSEQ multiplex PCR; TCRdb keeps in-frame clones, though not all of them. The sample lists 550,000 to 600,000 clones, 95% to 98% occurring once. With 4 bases removed from V and 7 bases from J, the gap between germline ends came to 16 bases. The CDR3 is 14 amino acids. Germline lookup yields CDR1 KGHSH and CDR2 LQKENI. Naive CD8 cells were CD45RO-negative, positively selected for CCR7, excluding terminally differentiated effector memory CD45RA+ cells. About this clone: What it recognizes is unknown.

Findings and caveats of the study: For naive CD4 cells, roughly 5% of clonotypes were shared across a handful of donors. The study generally estimated greater richness for naive than memory subsets.

This chain joins TRBV18 and TRBJ1-2, with a weak D call TRBD1 (5 bases). The source material was naive CD8+ T cells sorted from blood. The sequence was collected from a man between 25 and 39 years old in good health. The CDR3 loop reads CASSHPSSRGGYTF. Written as DNA, the CDR3 is TGTGCCAGCTCACACCCCTCGTCGAGGGGTGGCTACACCTTC.